These 11 T cell receptor beta chains were all obtained from the same sample, sequenced in a study of cytomegalovirus exposure and HLA in healthy donors. Use of 60 Vbeta and 13 Jbeta primers characterized the PCR. Measured with immunoSEQ multiplex PCR; TCRdb has only the in-frame clones, and not every one. With 200,000 to 250,000 clones in the sample, the ten largest clones hold roughly 0.98%. Sequenced sample: PBMCs. Receptor source: a woman aged 25 to 45 in good health and CMV-seropositive.

V and J are TRBV19 and TRBJ1-1; maybe TRBD1 (5 bases). The germline V gene encodes CDR1 LNHDA and CDR2 SQIVND (reference sequence). Trimming took 7 bases from V and 6 from J, leaving 9 bases between them. This CDR3 has 11 residues. CDR3 in amino acids: CASTGGAEAFF. DNA of the CDR3: TGTGCCAGTACCGGAGGGGCTGAAGCTTTCTTT. The full variable domain, in which reference TRBV19 and TRBJ1-1 provide the parts outside the CDR3, is DGGITQSPKYLFRKEGQNVTLSCEQNLNHDAMYWYRQDPGQGLRLIYYSQIVNDFQKGDIAEGYSVSREKKESFPLTVTSAQKNPTAFYLCASTGGAEAFFGQGTRLTVV.

This chain links TRBV7-2 with TRBJ2-7; 9 bases agree with TRBD2. This CDR3 has 15 amino acids. Germline-derived CDR1 and CDR2 are SGHTA and FQGNSA. V was clipped by 5 bases and J by 4 bases; unmatched bases: 9. CDR3 in amino acids: CASSPASLAGYEQYF. The CDR3 nucleotides are TGTGCCAGCAGCCCAGCGAGTCTAGCGGGATACGAGCAGTACTTC.

The chain combines TRBV6-5 with TRBJ1-1; 7 nucleotides match TRBD1. The CDR3 consists of 15 residues. V lost 6 bases, J lost 2 bases, and 9 bases stayed unmatched. Germline CDR1 and CDR2: MNHEY and SVGAGI. The CDR3 DNA reads as TGTGCCAGCAGGGACCGACAGGGAGGAAACACTGAAGCTTTCTTT. Protein sequence: CASRDRQGGNTEAFF.

The gene calls are TRBV5-6 and TRBJ1-2; tentative D call: TRBD1 (5 bases). This CDR3 is 12 amino acids long. Germline CDR1 and CDR2: SGHDT and YYEEEE. With 0 bases removed from V and 8 bases from J, the gap between germline ends came to 8 bases. The CDR3 protein is CASSLGQGGYTF. For the CDR3, the DNA is TGTGCCAGCAGCTTGGGTCAGGGCGGCTACACCTTC.

The chain employs TRBV27 and TRBJ2-1; tentatively, D is TRBD2 (6 bases). Looked up from germline, CDR1 is MNHEY and CDR2 is SMNVEV (reference sequence). V lost 1 base to trimming and J lost 1 base, with 14 bases between them. This CDR3 spans 17 amino acids. The CDR3 sequence: CASSLFQMGRSYNEQFF. DNA of the CDR3: TGTGCCAGCAGTTTATTCCAAATGGGGAGGTCCTACAATGAGCAGTTCTTC.

Comment on this clone: The sample has other DNA sequences that encode this CDR3 too. This rearrangement joins TRBV19 to TRBJ1-1, with D perhaps matching TRBD1 (6 bases). The CDR3 contains 12 residues. Trimming stripped 3 bases from V and 5 bases from J, with 7 bases between. Germline assignment: CDR1 LNHDA and CDR2 SQIVND (reference sequence). CDR3 region: CASSIRGTEAFF. The CDR3 nucleotides read TGTGCCAGTAGTATTAGGGGGACTGAAGCTTTCTTT.

The V call is TRBV19, the J call TRBJ1-1; TRBD1 matches at 8 bases. This CDR3 is 17 amino acids long. Germline assignment: CDR1 LNHDA and CDR2 SQIVND (reference sequence). With V trimmed by 4 bases and J by 0 bases, 10 bases remained unmatched. CDR3 sequence (DNA): TGTGCCAGTAGTAGGGGGACAGGTCTGGGGATGAACACTGAAGCTTTCTTT. Its protein is CASSRGTGLGMNTEAFF.

The DNA of the CDR3 is TGTGCCAGTCGGGGGACAGGGGTTTTTACGAACACCGGGGAGCTGTTTTTT. Its protein product is CASRGTGVFTNTGELFF. J is TRBJ2-2 and V is TRBV19; TRBD1 matches at 10 bases. Germline V lookup: CDR1 LNHDA, CDR2 SQIVND (reference sequence). Trimming took 8 bases from V and 0 from J; bases not matched to a gene: 9. The CDR3 length is 17 residues.

This chain links TRBV6-5 with TRBJ1-4; D possibly corresponds to TRBD1 (5 bases). Germline values: CDR1 MNHEY, CDR2 SVGAGI. The V end lost 11 bases, the J end lost 6 bases, and 19 bases lay between the germline ends. CDR3 length equals 14 residues. CDR3 protein: CAEGEGDDYEKLFF. Here the CDR3 DNA reads TGTGCCGAAGGGGAGGGCGATGACTATGAAAAACTGTTTTTT.

This rearrangement joins TRBV7-2 to TRBJ2-1; 8 bases fit TRBD2. V lost 0 bases to trimming and J lost 0 bases; unmatched junction nucleotides: 1. The germline gives CDR1 SGHTA, CDR2 FQGNSA. The CDR3 is 16 residues long. This CDR3 is CASSLASGASYNEQFF. The CDR3 DNA reads as TGTGCCAGCAGCTTAGCTAGCGGGGCCTCCTACAATGAGCAGTTCTTC.

V and J are TRBV7-2 and TRBJ2-5, with D possibly TRBD1 on 6 matching bases. The CDR3 is 15 residues long. The V end was cut by 1 base, the J end by 5 bases, with 14 bases between. Germline-derived CDR1 and CDR2 are SGHTA and FQGNSA. CDR3 coding DNA: TGTGCCAGCAGCTTAGGAGACAGGATATCTGAGACCCAGTACTTC. Translation gives CASSLGDRISETQYF.